A single sample gave rise to the 23 T cell receptor beta chains below, sequenced in a study of blood T cell repertoires in COVID-19. The method was immunoSEQ multiplex PCR; TCRdb's version includes in-frame clones alone and lacks a portion of them. The sample holds 150,000 or so clones; nearly 85% are singletons and the top ten take around 45%. The specimen was peripheral blood. Receptor source: a human donor in a cohort sampled during active COVID-19.

This chain links TRBV7-9 with TRBJ2-3, with 9 bases lining up with TRBD1. V gave up 3 bases and J gave up 1 base; unmatched junction bases: 5. There are 16 residues in the CDR3. CDR1 is SEHNR, CDR2 FQNEAQ, per germline (reference sequence). The CDR3 DNA reads as TGTGCCAGCAGCTTCCTAACAGGGGGCCGCACAGATACGCAGTATTTT. Encoded protein: CASSFLTGGRTDTQYF. Full variable domain (rest looked up from reference TRBV7-9 and TRBJ2-3): DTGVSQNPRHKITKRGQNVTFRCDPISEHNRLYWYRQTLGQGPEFLTYFQNEAQLEKSRLLSDRFSAERPKGSFSTLEIQRTEQGDSAMYLCASSFLTGGRTDTQYFGPGTRLTVL.

The chain is built from TRBV19 and TRBJ1-4; 9 nucleotides agree with TRBD1. Germline loops: CDR1 LNHDA, CDR2 SQIVND (reference sequence). The CDR3 consists of 13 residues. V shed 5 bases, J shed 9 bases, and the junction held 4 bases outside the gene matches. The CDR3: CASSPGTGQKLFF. Here the CDR3 DNA reads TGTGCCAGTAGTCCGGGGACAGGGCAAAAACTGTTTTTT.

J is TRBJ1-1 and V is TRBV11-3, with 9 bases that match TRBD1. The CDR3 has 15 residues. The junction had 6 bases not matched to a gene; V was cut back by 4 bases and J by 3 bases. Germline CDR1 reads SGHNT; CDR2 reads YENEEA. The chain's CDR3 is CASSSQGQGHTEAFF. The CDR3 DNA reads TGTGCCAGCAGCTCGCAAGGACAGGGGCACACTGAAGCTTTCTTT.

The chain recombines TRBV3-1 (or the pseudogene TRBV3-2) with TRBJ2-2; maybe TRBD2 (5 bases). V was trimmed by 8 bases and J by 3 bases, leaving 16 bases between them. This CDR3 comprises 15 residues. Germline assignment: CDR1 LGHDT and CDR2 YNNKEL (reference sequence). For the CDR3, the DNA is TGTGCCAGCGCCCGGTTCAGCGGATACACCGGGGAGCTGTTTTTT. Its translation is CASARFSGYTGELFF.

This clone was counted between two and nine times. V gene TRBV5-4 combines with J gene TRBJ2-1, with TRBD2 identical over 7 bases. The length of the CDR3 is 15 residues. The V gene end was trimmed by 4 bases and the J gene end by 2 bases; junction bases not matched to a gene: 6. Germline V lookup: CDR1 SGHNT, CDR2 YYREEE (reference sequence). The CDR3 here is CASSALAGPYNEQFF. The CDR3 coding sequence is TGTGCCAGCAGCGCCTTAGCGGGCCCCTACAATGAGCAGTTCTTC. Combining the CDR3 with reference TRBV5-4 and TRBJ2-1 gives the whole variable domain ETGVTQSPTHLIKTRGQQVTLRCSSQSGHNTVSWYQQALGQGPQFIFQYYREEENGRGNFPPRFSGLQFPNYSSELNVNALELDDSALYLCASSALAGPYNEQFFGPGTRLTVL.

This clone was found once. This rearrangement joins TRBV4-2 to TRBJ1-6; D remains ambiguous. The V and J ends lost 3 bases and 4 bases respectively, with 10 bases between them. Germline assignment: CDR1 LGHNA and CDR2 YNFKEQ. This CDR3 spans 15 amino acids. The CDR3 region has the DNA TGTGCCAGCAGCCAGCCGTCGCAGTATAATTCACCCCTCCACTTT. It specifies CASSQPSQYNSPLHF.

The chain joins TRBV5-4 to TRBJ2-2; 9 positions match TRBD1. From germline, CDR1 is SGHNT and CDR2 YYREEE (reference sequence). There are 15 residues in the CDR3. V gave up 4 bases and J gave up 2 bases; unmatched junction bases: 3. CDR3 in DNA: TGTGCCAGCAGCCTGGGACAGGGCAACACCGGGGAGCTGTTTTTT. Protein product: CASSLGQGNTGELFF.

This chain connects TRBV7-3 to TRBJ2-4; perhaps TRBD2 as D (6 bases). CDR1 is SGHTA, CDR2 FQGTGA, per germline. Trimming left V 1 base short and J 0 bases short, with 7 bases between. CDR3 length: 15 residues. CDR3 sequence: CASSLRREAKNIQYF. The CDR3, as DNA: TGTGCCAGCAGCTTAAGGCGGGAAGCCAAAAACATTCAGTACTTC.

The gene calls are TRBV9 and TRBJ2-5; 10 positions match TRBD2. V was clipped by 4 bases and J by 2 bases; unmatched bases: 8. Germline values: CDR1 SGDLS, CDR2 YYNGEE. The CDR3 loop spans 16 amino acids. The CDR3 sequence: CASSPHLLAGQETQYF. DNA for the CDR3: TGTGCCAGCAGCCCCCACTTACTAGCGGGACAAGAGACCCAGTACTTC. The full variable domain, with the rest looked up from reference TRBV9 and TRBJ2-5, is DSGVTQTPKHLITATGQRVTLRCSPRSGDLSVYWYQQSLDQGLQFLIQYYNGEERAKGNILERFSAQQFPDLHSELNLSSLELGDSALYFCASSPHLLAGQETQYFGPGTRLLVL.

The chain is built from TRBV7-9 and TRBJ1-4; a weak D match, TRBD1 (6 bases). V lost 5 bases and J 4 bases, leaving 17 bases between the germline ends. There are 16 residues in the CDR3. The V gene's germline CDR1 is SEHNR and CDR2 FQNEAQ (reference sequence). DNA for the CDR3: TGTGCCAGCAGCCTGAATGGGGGACAAATTAATGAAAAACTGTTTTTT. It translates to CASSLNGGQINEKLFF.

The chain joins TRBV29-1 to TRBJ2-2; 13 nucleotides agree with TRBD2. Looked up from germline, CDR1 is SQVTM and CDR2 is ANQGSEA. Losses at the gene ends were 1 base for V and 8 bases for J; bases not matched to a gene: 4. This CDR3 region has 15 residues. CDR3 protein: CSVEGTSGSGGELFF. The CDR3 DNA is TGCAGCGTTGAAGGGACTAGCGGGAGCGGGGGGGAGCTGTTTTTT.

The chain carries TRBV7-2 and TRBJ1-1; 9 bases match TRBD1. The CDR3 length is 14 residues. The V gene end was trimmed by 2 bases and the J gene end by 3 bases; junction bases not matched to a gene: 1. The germline V gene has CDR1 SGHTA and CDR2 FQGNSA. The CDR3 reads CASSLRQGDTEAFF. The CDR3 region has the DNA TGTGCCAGCAGCTTACGACAGGGGGACACTGAAGCTTTCTTT.

The chain couples TRBV6-5 to TRBJ2-1; the match to TRBD1 covers 10 bases. Trimming took 7 bases from V and 3 from J; bases not matched to a gene: 6. The CDR3 length is 15 residues. Germline values: CDR1 MNHEY, CDR2 SVGAGI. The CDR3 is CASIRRDRGYNEQFF. The CDR3 DNA sequence: TGTGCCAGCATCCGTCGGGACAGGGGCTACAATGAGCAGTTCTTC.

CDR3 in DNA: TGTGCCAGCAGCATCGGACTAGCGGCCACAGATACGCAGTATTTT. Protein sequence: CASSIGLAATDTQYF. The genes are TRBV5-4 and TRBJ2-3; 10 nucleotides agree with TRBD2. The CDR3 spans 15 residues. After removal of 4 bases from V and 2 bases from J, the junction contained 4 bases not matched to a gene. Germline assignment: CDR1 SGHNT and CDR2 YYREEE (reference sequence).

V usage is TRBV19 and J usage is TRBJ2-5, with TRBD2 matching over 13 bases. J lost 2 bases, V lost 4 bases, and 1 base had no gene match. The CDR3 has 15 residues. Germline V gene lookup returns CDR1 LNHDA and CDR2 SQIVND (reference sequence). The CDR3 sequence is CASSTLAGGQETQYF. CDR3 sequence (DNA): TGTGCCAGTAGTACACTAGCGGGGGGGCAAGAGACCCAGTACTTC.

The chain carries TRBV30 and TRBJ2-2; no definite D call. The V gene lost 3 bases and the J gene lost 5 bases, with 4 bases spanning the gap. Germline CDR1 GTSNPN, CDR2 SVGIG (reference sequence). The CDR3 loop spans 11 amino acids. The CDR3 here is CAWRQTGELFF. The CDR3 nucleotides read TGTGCCTGGAGACAGACCGGGGAGCTGTTTTTT.

V and J are TRBV11-2 and TRBJ2-3; 8 nucleotides match TRBD2. V lost 1 base, J lost 2 bases, and 5 bases stayed unmatched. The CDR3 sequence is 16 residues long. Germline CDR1 SGHAT, CDR2 FQNNGV. CDR3: CASSLAGGGFTDTQYF. The CDR3 DNA reads TGTGCCAGCAGCTTAGCAGGCGGGGGGTTCACAGATACGCAGTATTTT.

The gene calls are TRBV20-1 and TRBJ1-2; maybe TRBD1 (5 bases). The CDR3 consists of 11 residues. The germline V gene has CDR1 DFQATT and CDR2 SNEGSKA (reference sequence). V gave up 6 bases and J gave up 3 bases, with 8 bases separating them. The CDR3 loop reads CSAGGDYGYTF. For the CDR3, the DNA is TGCAGTGCCGGGGGGGACTATGGCTACACCTTC.

The chain has TRBV19 and TRBJ1-2; 7 nucleotides match TRBD1. Germline V gene data show CDR1 as LNHDA and CDR2 as SQIVND (reference sequence). V gave up 6 bases and J gave up 4 bases; unmatched junction bases: 5. The CDR3 consists of 13 residues. Written as DNA, the CDR3 is TGTGCCAGTAGAGGAGGGGGCCCCTATGGCTACACCTTC. Residues: CASRGGGPYGYTF.

This chain connects TRBV29-1 to TRBJ1-1; D gene uncertain. Germline V gene lookup returns CDR1 SQVTM and CDR2 ANQGSEA. CDR3 size: 10 residues. The V gene lost 7 bases and the J gene lost 8 bases, with 11 bases spanning the gap. The CDR3 nucleotides are TGCAGCGCCGCACAGATGGAAGCTTTCTTT. Translating it yields CSAAQMEAFF.

This chain connects TRBV7-3 to TRBJ2-3; 7 nucleotides match TRBD2. The germline gives CDR1 SGHTA, CDR2 FQGTGA. Trimming removed 5 bases from V and 2 bases from J; junction bases left unmatched: 10. The CDR3 has 16 residues. CDR3 DNA: TGTGCCAGCAGCCTACGACCTAGCGGAAACACAGATACGCAGTATTTT. This gives the protein CASSLRPSGNTDTQYF.

The chain couples TRBV7-6 to TRBJ2-1, with a tentative D call TRBD2 (7 bases). The CDR3 covers 15 residues. The V gene lost 1 base and the J gene lost 8 bases, with 15 bases spanning the gap. CDR1 and CDR2 from the germline V gene are SGHVS and FNYEAQ. CDR3 DNA: TGTGCCAGCAGCTTAGTCTCAGGGGAGGGCTATGAGCAGTTCTTC. It specifies CASSLVSGEGYEQFF.

This clone was found a few times. This CDR3 reads CASRQMTGRGTEAFF. CDR3 in DNA: TGTGCCAGCAGGCAGATGACAGGGCGAGGCACTGAAGCTTTCTTT. The chain uses TRBV2 and TRBJ1-1, with TRBD1 matching over 7 bases. Trimming removed 6 bases from V and 4 bases from J; junction bases left unmatched: 11. Germline CDR1 and CDR2: SNHLY and FYNNEI. The CDR3 covers 15 residues. The full variable domain, in which reference TRBV2 and TRBJ1-1 provide the parts outside the CDR3, is EPEVTQTPSHQVTQMGQEVILRCVPISNHLYFYWYRQILGQKVEFLVSFYNNEISEKSEIFDDQFSVERPDGSNFTLKIRSTKLEDSAMYFCASRQMTGRGTEAFFGQGTRLTVV.